A single sample is the source of the 10 T cell receptor beta chains below, sequenced in a study of early T cells in non-severe SARS-CoV-2 infection (dated by TCRdb to the early 2020s). The library was built by means of 5' RACE. Sequenced on a NextSeq 500. The public reads were run again by TCRdb, first through fastp at Q25 and then through MiXCR, and only productive beta chains were kept. Every CDR3 protein is listed once, alongside the most common genes and DNA of its rows. This sample gives more than 65,000 distinct CDR3 sequences in total; around an eighth of them show up just once. The top ten clonotypes cover roughly 1.3% of the sample. The sequencing sample was made of whole blood. The receptors were sampled from an adult who was a healthcare worker with PCR-confirmed SARS-CoV-2 infection or an uninfected control (not recorded which).

The rearrangement links TRBV29-1 to TRBJ2-7; the match to TRBD1 covers 9 bases. The CDR3 has 14 amino acids. Trimming removed 7 bases from V and 5 bases from J; junction bases left unmatched: 12. CDR1 and CDR2 (germline): SQVTM, ANQGSEA. The CDR3 DNA reads TGCAGCGCACCGATCCCGGACAGGGGACACGAGCAGTACTTC. Amino acid sequence: CSAPIPDRGHEQYF.

This clonotype was counted many times. The gene calls are TRBV12-3 or TRBV12-4 and TRBJ2-7; D is perhaps TRBD2 (5 bases). Trimming cost V 5 bases and J 3 bases, with 11 bases left between them. The CDR3 has 13 amino acids. As DNA, the CDR3 is TGTGCCAGCAGTCGTGAGGGCAGCTACGAGCAGTACTTC. Protein: CASSREGSYEQYF.

The table lists this clonotype with a few counts. The chain couples TRBV27 to TRBJ1-5; D is unresolved. The V end was cut by 3 bases, the J end by 9 bases, with 9 bases between. This CDR3 is 12 amino acids long. CDR1 and CDR2 (germline): MNHEY, SMNVEV (reference sequence). CDR3 protein: CASSFALGPQHF. The CDR3 DNA is TGTGCCAGCAGTTTTGCGCTAGGGCCCCAGCATTTT.

This clonotype was found many times. The chain links TRBV3-1 to TRBJ2-6; TRBD1 matches at 7 bases. The CDR3 totals 15 residues. CDR1 is LGHDT, CDR2 YNNKEL, per germline (reference sequence). V lost 3 bases to trimming and J lost 2 bases; unmatched junction nucleotides: 1. CDR3 protein: CASSHQGAGANVLTF. CDR3 DNA: TGTGCCAGCAGCCACCAGGGGGCTGGGGCCAACGTCCTGACTTTC.

This clonotype was seen many times. J is TRBJ2-2 and V is TRBV5-1, with TRBD1 matching over 9 bases. Germline CDR1 reads SGHRS; CDR2 reads YFSETQ. Losses at the gene ends were 5 bases for V and 4 bases for J; bases not matched to a gene: 6. The CDR3 runs to 15 residues. CDR3 sequence: CASSLQGASTGELFF. As DNA, the CDR3 is TGCGCCAGCAGTCTACAGGGGGCGTCCACCGGGGAGCTGTTTTTT.

In this sample, this clonotype turned up many times. CDR3 nucleotide sequence: TGTGCCAGCAGTTTAAACTTGGCGCCCTTGACCCAGCATTTT. This encodes CASSLNLAPLTQHF. The V and J genes are TRBV12-3 or TRBV12-4 and TRBJ1-5; no clear D. Deletions cut 2 bases from V and 11 bases from J, with 16 bases between. The CDR3 contains 14 residues.

This clonotype has a count of ten or more. This chain uses TRBV6-1 with TRBJ1-5; D gene ambiguous. The CDR3 totals 11 residues. The germline V and J ends were trimmed by 8 bases and 9 bases, with 11 bases remaining between them. Germline V gene lookup returns CDR1 MNHNS and CDR2 SASEGT. In DNA form, the CDR3 reads TGTGCCAGCGGCTATCTAGGGCCCCAGCATTTT. This translates into CASGYLGPQHF.

The table lists this clonotype with many counts. The chain is built from TRBV12-3 or TRBV12-4 and TRBJ1-1; D is unclear. Trimming stripped 4 bases from V and 6 bases from J, with 9 bases between. The CDR3 covers 12 residues. The CDR3, as DNA: TGTGCCAGCAGTTCGGGAAGGGCTGAAGCTTTCTTT. This sequence encodes CASSSGRAEAFF.

This clonotype was detected only a few times. This chain connects TRBV14 to TRBJ1-1, with D unclear. From germline, CDR1 is SGHDN and CDR2 FVKESK. CDR3 size: 18 residues. V was shortened by 0 bases and J by 0 bases, with 17 bases between the two germline ends. The CDR3 DNA reads TGTGCCAGCAGCCAAGATTCGAGGGCAGCCCATTTGAACACTGAAGCTTTCTTT. It codes for CASSQDSRAAHLNTEAFF.

Many counts were recorded for this clonotype. The chain links TRBV11-2 to TRBJ2-3; TRBD1 aligns across 7 bases. J lost 3 bases, V lost 3 bases, and 6 bases had no gene match. CDR1 and CDR2 (germline): SGHAT, FQNNGV. The CDR3 consists of 15 residues. The CDR3 DNA follows: TGTGCCAGCAGCTTGGGGGACAGTAGTACAGATACGCAGTATTTT. This codes for CASSLGDSSTDTQYF.